Sequencing of this TCR beta chain was carried out in a study of CD8+ T cells in alopecia areata (dated by TCRdb to the late 2010s). Describing the broader study: Treated patients were enrolled in an open-label pilot trial of oral tofacitinib at 5 to 10 mg twice daily for moderate-to-severe alopecia areata. In both human patients and the C3H/HeJ mouse model, the study applied high-throughput TCRbeta sequencing to look at T cell clonal expansion in alopecia areata. Scalp tissue and sorted CD4+ and CD8+ peripheral blood T cells from patchy and totalis/universalis alopecia areata patients and from healthy controls were covered by human TCRbeta sequencing. Tofacitinib was administered for 6 to 18 months, and 6 months of follow-up off drug were then conducted to assess delayed response and recurrence. Biopsies were taken from tofacitinib-treated patients at baseline and at 4 and 24 weeks of treatment, and a later scalp biopsy was taken in several of the tofacitinib-treated patients. The RNA source kit depended on sample type: the PAXgene miRNA kit for fixed scalp, the miRNeasy kit for PBMCs, and the RNeasy kit for mouse skin. TCRbeta CDR3 regions were amplified by immunoSEQ multiplex PCR using 35 Vbeta forward and 13 Jbeta reverse primers. Scalp clonality was compared across normal scalp (n=4), patchy alopecia areata scalp (n=8), and alopecia totalis/universalis scalp (n=8). The SALT score, which quantifies the percentage of affected scalp surface area, was used to measure disease severity in treated patients.

Regarding this clone: Its binding antigen is unknown. Within one base of it there is no much larger clone, and no base qualities were kept.

The investigation overall reported the following: During tofacitinib treatment, many expanded lesional clones stuck around in both scalp and blood, and this persistence may partly explain why relapse happens after treatment is stopped. With tofacitinib, both scalp clonality and the number of expanded CD8+ clones among the top 100 scalp clones went down significantly. Higher clonality and more expanded CD8+ clones were observed in lesional scalp than in normal scalp, particularly in alopecia totalis/universalis, a finding suggestive of antigenic drive. Compared with mice, TCR sequences shared between patients were less clear, possibly partly because of HLA diversity across the patient population. Because the treated cohort was small and included a single nonresponder, larger studies are needed to assess links between baseline CD8+ expansion and response. Scalp TCR repertoire analysis is complicated because resident alphabeta T cells in normal human skin are also sequenced, whereas mouse skin is dominated by gammadelta T cells.

Library preparation was by the immunoSEQ multiplex PCR assay. To provide template for TCR sequencing, every sample had RNA extracted and reverse transcribed into cDNA. First-strand cDNA was synthesized with SuperScript III using a 2:1 mix of oligo-dT and random hexamers. A synthetic immune receptor repertoire was used to gauge amplification bias, and whatever bias remained was removed computationally. On the study's bioinformatics: Raw reads were preprocessed to remove errors, and CDR3 was defined by IMGT conventions from the conserved cysteine to phenylalanine. Clonality was computed as 1 minus the Shannon entropy, with the entropy normalized by log2 of the number of productive unique TCRs. CD4 or CD8 identity of scalp clones was inferred by cross-referencing scalp TCRbeta sequences with sorted blood CD4 and CD8 repertoires. Entries here come from immuneACCESS through TCRdb and include only in-frame sequences with V and J called. Some clones fail to appear in such tables; in the studies checked, an unresolved V gene covers under half of the shortfall, and the cause of the remainder is unknown. V, J and clone size are taken as reported in that table, and D and trimming were inferred from the DNA itself. The sample yields fewer than 250,000 clones; more than 30% were counted once. Of the sample, around 0.48% falls within the top ten clones.

V loses 9 bases, J loses 6 bases, and the germline ends lie 14 bases apart. Reading the germline V gene (reference sequence) gives CDR1 LNHDA and CDR2 SQIVND. The CDR3 contains 12 residues, cysteine and phenylalanine counted. Only the CDR3 DNA is retained, 36 bases long and in frame from the first base. According to the study, the label for this sample's treatment or condition signals: oral pan-JAK inhibitor, 5-10 mg twice daily. Peripheral blood and lesional scalp punch biopsies were obtained from patients with alopecia areata. After PBMCs were isolated by density centrifugation and stained for CD3, CD4 and CD8, a FACSAria was used to sort CD4+ and CD8+ T cells.

The sequence derives from a human donor with alopecia areata. This material consisted of CD4+ T cells sorted from blood, taken at approximately week 30, from a patient treated with tofacitinib. The V gene is TRBV19 and the J gene is TRBJ1-2; the D gene is possibly TRBD1, with 6 bases matching. The base sequence is TGTGCCAGCGACCGGGCAGGGGATGGCTACACCTTC. Translated, this is CASDRAGDGYTF.